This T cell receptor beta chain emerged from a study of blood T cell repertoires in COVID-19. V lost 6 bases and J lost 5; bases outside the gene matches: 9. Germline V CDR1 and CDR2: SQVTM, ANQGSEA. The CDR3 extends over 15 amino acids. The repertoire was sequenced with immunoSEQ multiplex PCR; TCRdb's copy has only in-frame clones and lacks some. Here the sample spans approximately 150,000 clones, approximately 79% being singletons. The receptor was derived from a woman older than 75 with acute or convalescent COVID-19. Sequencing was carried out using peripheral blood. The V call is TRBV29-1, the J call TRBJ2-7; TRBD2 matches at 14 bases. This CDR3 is CSVAGTSGRGDEQYF. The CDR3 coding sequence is TGCAGCGTCGCCGGGACTAGCGGGAGAGGCGACGAGCAGTACTTC.